The rows below give T cell receptor beta chains drawn from one sample of a study of memory CD4+ T cells and cytomegalovirus serostatus. Profiling relied on immunoSEQ multiplex PCR, and the TCRdb table lists in-frame clones only, not all of them. The sample lists around 25,000 clones, 76% seen once, with less than 1.3% in the top ten. Sample: memory CD4+ T cells from blood. The source of these receptors is an adult in good health and CMV-seronegative. Each CDR3 is given with its conserved first and last residue. D genes are given only for firm matches. Size is omitted from some rows. Given values are once, few, many or a class for expanded clones.

>few|.|TRBJ2-2|TRBV27
TGTGCCAGCAGTTTATCCACCGGGGAGCTGTTTTTT
CASSLSTGELFF
>.|TRBD2|TRBJ2-5|TRBV6-6
TGTGCCAGCAGCTTTAGCGGGGGGGCTGAAGAGCAGTACTTC
CASSFSGGAEEQYF
>.|TRBD1|TRBJ2-2|TRBV11-1
TGTGCCAGCAACTCAAGACAGGGAGAGACCGGGGAGCTGTTTTTT
CASNSRQGETGELFF
>.|TRBD2|TRBJ2-5|TRBV7-3
TGTGCCAGCAGCCGCGGGGGTGGGGCGGAGACCCAGTACTTC
CASSRGGGAETQYF
>.|.|TRBJ1-1|TRBV7-9
TGTGCCAGCAGCTTAGGAGAATTCGTTCTCATCTTT
CASSLGEFVLIF
>few|.|TRBJ1-1|TRBV5-4
TGTGCCAGCAGCTATGACAGGAACACTGAAGCTTTCTTT
CASSYDRNTEAFF
>.|.|TRBJ1-1|TRBV10-3
TGTGCCATCAGCCGGACGACCGGGGGGGACACTGAAGCTTTCTTT
CAISRTTGGDTEAFF
>.|.|TRBJ1-1|TRBV7-6
TGTGCCAGCAGCGTTGGACAGAGGAACACTGAAGCTTTCTTT
CASSVGQRNTEAFF
>.|.|TRBJ2-1|TRBV7-2
TGTGCCAGCAGCCTGCGCACAATAGATCTTCAGTTCTTC
CASSLRTIDLQFF
>.|.|TRBJ1-1|TRBV7-2
TGTGCCAGCAGCTTAGCTGGGAGGGGCACTGAAGCTTTCTTT
CASSLAGRGTEAFF
>once|.|TRBJ2-6|TRBV5-4
TGTGCCAGCAGCTTGGCTATTTACTCTGGGGCCAACGTCCTGACTTTC
CASSLAIYSGANVLTF
>.|.|TRBJ2-1|TRBV4-1
TGCGCCAGCAGCCAAGATGTAGGAGACAAATTATCTACGGGGCAGTTCTTC
CASSQDVGDKLSTGQFF
>.|.|TRBJ2-5|TRBV5-1
TGCGCCAGCAGCTTGTGGTGGAACACCCAAGAGACCCAGTACTTC
CASSLWWNTQETQYF
>.|.|TRBJ2-5|TRBV5-8
TGTGCCAGCAGCAACGGACGGACCCAAGAGACCCAGTACTTC
CASSNGRTQETQYF
>.|.|TRBJ1-5|TRBV5-6
TGTGCCAGCAGCTCGGTGCTCACGGATCAGCCCCAGCATTTT
CASSSVLTDQPQHF
>.|.|TRBJ1-4|TRBV7-2
TGTGCCAGCAGCTTACAAACTAATGAAAAACTGTTTTTT
CASSLQTNEKLFF
>.|TRBD2|TRBJ2-5|TRBV6-5
TGTGCCAGCAGCTCGAGCGGGGGGAGGGAAGAGACCCAGTACTTC
CASSSSGGREETQYF
>.|.|TRBJ1-1|TRBV6-5
TGTGCCAGCAGTTACTCACCCGGGGGGGACACTGAAGCTTTCTTT
CASSYSPGGDTEAFF
>.|.|TRBJ1-2|TRBV5-8
TGTGCCAGCAGACCTTCCGGACGATCATATGGCTACACCTTC
CASRPSGRSYGYTF
>.|TRBD2|TRBJ2-1|TRBV9
TGTGCCAGCAGCGTGTCCGCCGGGACTAGCGGGAGCTCCTACAATGAGCAGTTCTTC
CASSVSAGTSGSSYNEQFF
>few|.|TRBJ1-1|TRBV7-8
TGTGCCAGCAGCTTAGTGATCACTGAAGCTTTCTTT
CASSLVITEAFF
>.|.|TRBJ1-4|TRBV19
TGTGCCAGTAGCCGACAGTATGAAAAACTGTTTTTT
CASSRQYEKLFF